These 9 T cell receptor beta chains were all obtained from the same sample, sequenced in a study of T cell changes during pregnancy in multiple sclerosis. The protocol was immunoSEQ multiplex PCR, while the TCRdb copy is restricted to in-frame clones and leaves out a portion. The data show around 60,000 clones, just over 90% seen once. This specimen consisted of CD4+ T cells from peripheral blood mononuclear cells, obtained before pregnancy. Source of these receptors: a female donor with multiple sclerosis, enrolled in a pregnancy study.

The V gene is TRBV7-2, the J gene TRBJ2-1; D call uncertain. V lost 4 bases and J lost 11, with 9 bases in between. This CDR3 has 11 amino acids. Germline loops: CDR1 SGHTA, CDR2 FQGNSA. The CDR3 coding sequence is TGTGCCAGCAGCTCGAGCCCCCAGCAGTTCTTC. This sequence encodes CASSSSPQQFF. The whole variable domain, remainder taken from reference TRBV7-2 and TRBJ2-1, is GAGVSQSPSNKVTEKGKDVELRCDPISGHTALYWYRQSLGQGLEFLIYFQGNSAPDKSGLPSDRFSAERTGGSVSTLTIQRTQQEDSAVYLCASSSSPQQFFGPGTRLTVL.

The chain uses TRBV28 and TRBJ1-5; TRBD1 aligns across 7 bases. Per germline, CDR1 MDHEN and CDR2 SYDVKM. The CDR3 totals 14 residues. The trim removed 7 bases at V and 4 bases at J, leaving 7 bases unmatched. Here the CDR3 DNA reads TGTGCCAGCACTCTCGGACAGGCGAATCAGCCCCAGCATTTT. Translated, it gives CASTLGQANQPQHF.

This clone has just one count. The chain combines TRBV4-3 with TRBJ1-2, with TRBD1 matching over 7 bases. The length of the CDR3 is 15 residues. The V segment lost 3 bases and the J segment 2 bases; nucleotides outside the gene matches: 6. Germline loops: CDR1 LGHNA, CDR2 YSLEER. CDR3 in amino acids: CASSQATGENYGYTF. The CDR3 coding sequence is TGCGCCAGCAGCCAGGCCACAGGGGAAAACTATGGCTACACCTTC.

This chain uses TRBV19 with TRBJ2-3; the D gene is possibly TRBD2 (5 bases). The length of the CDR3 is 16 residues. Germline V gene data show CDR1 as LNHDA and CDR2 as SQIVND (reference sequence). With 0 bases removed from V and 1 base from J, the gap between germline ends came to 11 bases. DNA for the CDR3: TGTGCCAGTAGTATAGAAGAGGGATTCGGCACAGATACGCAGTATTTT. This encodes CASSIEEGFGTDTQYF.

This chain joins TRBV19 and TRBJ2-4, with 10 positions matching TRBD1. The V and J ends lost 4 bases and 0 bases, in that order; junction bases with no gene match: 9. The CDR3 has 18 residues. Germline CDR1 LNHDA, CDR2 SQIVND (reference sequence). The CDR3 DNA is TGTGCCAGTAGTAGTTTTGGACAGGGGGTGCCAGCCAAAAACATTCAGTACTTC. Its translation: CASSSFGQGVPAKNIQYF.

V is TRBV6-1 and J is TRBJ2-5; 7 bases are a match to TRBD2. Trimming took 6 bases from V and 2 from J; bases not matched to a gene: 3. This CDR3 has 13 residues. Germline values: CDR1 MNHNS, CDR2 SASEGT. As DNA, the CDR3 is TGTGCCAGCAGGGGGGGGAATCAAGAGACCCAGTACTTC. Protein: CASRGGNQETQYF.

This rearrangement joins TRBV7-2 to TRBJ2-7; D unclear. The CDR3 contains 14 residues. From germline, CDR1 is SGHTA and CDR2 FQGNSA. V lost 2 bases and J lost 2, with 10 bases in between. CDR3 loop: CASSLNRHTYEQYF. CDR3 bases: TGTGCCAGCAGCTTAAACCGACATACCTACGAGCAGTACTTC.

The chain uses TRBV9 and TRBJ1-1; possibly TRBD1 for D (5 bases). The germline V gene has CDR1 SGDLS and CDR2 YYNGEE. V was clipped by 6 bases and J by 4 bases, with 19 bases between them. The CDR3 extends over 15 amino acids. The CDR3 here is CASTTGGSWVTEAFF. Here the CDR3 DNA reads TGTGCCAGCACCACCGGGGGGAGCTGGGTCACTGAAGCTTTCTTT.

The CDR3 here is CASSHDGLAGTNEQFF. CDR3 in DNA: TGTGCCAGCAGCCACGACGGACTAGCGGGAACCAATGAGCAGTTCTTC. The chain has TRBV6-6 and TRBJ2-1, with 12 bases identical to TRBD2. V lost 6 bases, J lost 6 bases, and 9 bases stayed unmatched. Germline CDR1 MNHNY, CDR2 SVGAGI (reference sequence). CDR3 length: 16 residues.